The clone carrying this T cell receptor (beta chain) has more than one count but fewer than ten. Its specificity is not known. The same CDR3 also results from other DNA sequences found in this sample. Tumor tissue was taken before any definitive surgery or chemotherapy was given. This specimen comes from a study of high-grade serous ovarian cancer treatment subgroups. Study details: On average, approximately 15,000 reads and 7,000 to 8,500 unique TCR beta rearrangements were obtained per sample.

TCRdb keeps only in-frame clones here, not all; method: immunoSEQ multiplex PCR. The sample holds about 2,700 clones, around 75% seen once. Germline V gives CDR1 MDHEN, CDR2 SYDVKM. V gave up 6 bases and J gave up 1 base, with 16 bases separating them. There are 15 residues in the CDR3. Study-wide points: TCR clonal relatedness correlated positively with neoantigen level. CDR1 and CDR2 were left unanalyzed; analyses focused on CDR3.

Sequencing was carried out using tumor tissue. This sequence joins TRBV28 and TRBJ2-7, with a possible D match to TRBD2 (6 bases). The receptor was isolated from a human donor with high-grade serous ovarian cancer. The CDR3 DNA follows: TGTGCCAGCAGCCCCCCGGGACTGCCTTCCTACGAGCAGTACTTC. Residues: CASSPPGLPSYEQYF.